This passage covers 31 T cell receptor beta chains from one sample sequenced in a study of blood T cell repertoires in COVID-19. The repertoire was sequenced with immunoSEQ multiplex PCR; TCRdb's copy has only in-frame clones and lacks some. Of more than 250,000 clones in the sample, 80% to 90% were seen once. The specimen was peripheral blood. These receptor sequences come from a man younger than 30 who had recovered from COVID-19.

This sequence joins TRBV18 and TRBJ1-1; D perhaps matches TRBD1 (5 bases). Trimming removed 3 bases at V and 4 bases at J, with 12 bases between. This CDR3 is built from 14 residues. The V gene's germline CDR1 is KGHSH and CDR2 LQKENI. The CDR3: CASSPEWGGTEAFF. CDR3 coding DNA: TGTGCCAGCTCACCCGAATGGGGGGGCACTGAAGCTTTCTTT.

The chain joins TRBV5-6 to TRBJ1-1; no firm D call. This CDR3 has 13 amino acids. From germline, CDR1 is SGHDT and CDR2 YYEEEE. V was clipped by 4 bases and J by 2 bases, with 9 bases between them. The CDR3 bases are TGTGCCAGCAGCGACTCCCTTAACACTGAAGCTTTCTTT. Translating gives CASSDSLNTEAFF. Complete variable domain (other parts from reference TRBV5-6 and TRBJ1-1): DAGVTQSPTHLIKTRGQQVTLRCSPKSGHDTVSWYQQALGQGPQFIFQYYEEEERQRGNFPDRFSGHQFPNYSSELNVNALLLGDSALYLCASSDSLNTEAFFGQGTRLTVV.

V and J are TRBV12-3 or TRBV12-4 and TRBJ2-5, with D unresolved. Trimming removed 4 bases at V and 3 bases at J, with 9 bases between. This CDR3 has 13 amino acids. In DNA, the CDR3 is TGTGCCAGCAGTTCGACCGAGGAAGAGACCCAGTACTTC. Translated, it gives CASSSTEEETQYF.

The chain has TRBV10-3 and TRBJ2-7; 12 bases match TRBD1. The CDR3 totals 16 residues. CDR1 is ENHRY, CDR2 SYGVKD, per germline. V dropped 6 bases and J dropped 4; count of bases not matched to a gene: 10. The CDR3 sequence is CAISSGQGAGLYEQYF. In DNA, the CDR3 is TGTGCCATCAGCTCGGGACAGGGGGCTGGATTGTACGAGCAGTACTTC.

This chain links TRBV5-4 with TRBJ1-2; D not resolved. CDR3 length: 13 amino acids. Germline CDR1 and CDR2: SGHNT and YYREEE (reference sequence). V gave up 5 bases and J gave up 2 bases, with 10 bases separating them. The CDR3 here is CASSAGLNYGYTF. The CDR3, as DNA: TGTGCCAGCAGTGCAGGATTGAACTATGGCTACACCTTC.

The V call is TRBV4-1, the J call TRBJ2-1; D might be TRBD1 (5 bases). Germline values: CDR1 MGHRA, CDR2 YSYEKL. The germline V and J ends were trimmed by 0 bases and 7 bases, with 13 bases remaining between them. This CDR3 has 15 amino acids. CDR3 sequence: CASSQDQSGLNEQFF. CDR3 nucleotide sequence: TGCGCCAGCAGCCAAGATCAATCAGGGTTAAATGAGCAGTTCTTC.

This chain's CDR3 is CASQTGGAGANVLTF. CDR3 nucleotides: TGTGCCAGCCAAACAGGGGGCGCTGGGGCCAACGTCCTGACTTTC. The chain uses TRBV6-5 and TRBJ2-6, with TRBD1 identical over 9 bases. The germline gives CDR1 MNHEY, CDR2 SVGAGI. The CDR3 is 15 amino acids. V shed 8 bases, J shed 2 bases, and the junction held 4 bases outside the gene matches.

The chain employs TRBV6-5 and TRBJ1-1; 8 bases map to TRBD1. V gave up 6 bases and J gave up 14 bases; unmatched junction bases: 14. This CDR3 region has 13 residues. In germline, CDR1 is MNHEY, CDR2 SVGAGI. The CDR3 sequence: CASRPGQAFRSFF. The CDR3 bases are TGTGCCAGCAGACCGGGACAGGCGTTCCGAAGCTTCTTT.

This chain joins TRBV29-1 and TRBJ1-2; D may be TRBD1 (5 bases). Looked up from germline, CDR1 is SQVTM and CDR2 is ANQGSEA. Trimming stripped 4 bases from V and 2 bases from J, with 8 bases between. CDR3 length: 12 amino acids. The CDR3: CSVVGGNYGYTF. CDR3 DNA: TGCAGCGTTGTCGGGGGAAACTATGGCTACACCTTC.

The V call is TRBV18, the J call TRBJ2-3; perhaps TRBD2 as D (6 bases). CDR1 is KGHSH, CDR2 LQKENI, per germline. The V gene lost 1 base and the J gene lost 6 bases, with 14 bases spanning the gap. This CDR3 comprises 15 residues. Here the CDR3 reads CASSPLPGSLDTQYF. CDR3 DNA: TGTGCCAGCTCACCACTCCCCGGGAGCTTGGATACGCAGTATTTT.

V gene TRBV5-6 combines with J gene TRBJ2-1; D perhaps matches TRBD1 (6 bases). The CDR3 sequence is 15 residues long. The V end lost 2 bases, the J end lost 2 bases, and 11 bases lay between the germline ends. CDR1 and CDR2 (germline): SGHDT, YYEEEE. For the CDR3, the DNA is TGTGCCAGCAGCTTCCTCCGGACAGCCTACAATGAGCAGTTCTTC. It specifies CASSFLRTAYNEQFF.

This clone has more than one count but fewer than ten. Here the CDR3 DNA reads TGTGCCAGCAGCGCCTTTGGCCCCTCCTCCTACGAGCAGTACTTC. Amino acid sequence: CASSAFGPSSYEQYF. The V call is TRBV7-2, the J call TRBJ2-7; D uncertain. This CDR3 is built from 15 residues. The germline V gene encodes CDR1 SGHTA and CDR2 FQGNSA. V dropped 5 bases and J dropped 0 bases, with 14 bases sitting between them.

The chain couples TRBV2 to TRBJ2-1; D is unclear. The germline CDR1 and CDR2 sequences are SNHLY and FYNNEI. There are 15 residues in the CDR3. V shed 6 bases and J shed 1 base, with 13 bases lying between them. CDR3 in DNA: TGTGCCAGCAGGAGAGATGGGCCTTCCTACAATGAGCAGTTCTTC. Protein: CASRRDGPSYNEQFF.

This clone was recorded once. The gene calls are TRBV7-2 and TRBJ2-3; weak D call: TRBD2 (5 bases). V was clipped by 3 bases and J by 4 bases, with 11 bases between them. CDR1 SGHTA and CDR2 FQGNSA come from the germline V gene. This CDR3 comprises 14 residues. CDR3 DNA sequence: TGTGCCAGCAGCTTCTCTAGCTTCTCAGATACGCAGTATTTT. Translation: CASSFSSFSDTQYF.

The chain has TRBV3-1 (or the pseudogene TRBV3-2) and TRBJ2-1, with 11 bases lining up with TRBD2. V gave up 1 base and J gave up 6 bases; unmatched junction bases: 5. The CDR3 runs to 16 residues. The germline V gene encodes CDR1 LGHDT and CDR2 YNNKEL (reference sequence). Written as DNA, the CDR3 is TGTGCCAGCAGCCAAGGTCTGCTAGCGGGAGGCAATGAGCAGTTCTTC. Its translation: CASSQGLLAGGNEQFF.

V usage is TRBV7-7 and J usage is TRBJ2-5, with 9 bases identical to TRBD2. Unmatched junction bases numbered 15, after V lost 5 bases and J lost 2 bases. Germline V gives CDR1 SSHAT, CDR2 FNYEAQ (reference sequence). This CDR3 has 18 amino acids. The CDR3 DNA reads TGTGCCAGCAGCCGAGAGCTAGCGGGACTCGGGGGGCAAGAGACCCAGTACTTC. This translates into CASSRELAGLGGQETQYF.

The rearrangement uses TRBV9 and TRBJ2-4, with no clear D. Trimming left V 3 bases short and J 8 bases short, with 18 bases between. The CDR3 totals 15 residues. Germline loops: CDR1 SGDLS, CDR2 YYNGEE. Here the CDR3 reads CASSGGNGYGDIQYF. As DNA, the CDR3 is TGTGCCAGCAGCGGCGGTAACGGGTACGGAGACATTCAGTACTTC. The full variable domain, rest sourced from reference TRBV9 and TRBJ2-4, is DSGVTQTPKHLITATGQRVTLRCSPRSGDLSVYWYQQSLDQGLQFLIQYYNGEERAKGNILERFSAQQFPDLHSELNLSSLELGDSALYFCASSGGNGYGDIQYFGAGTRLSVL.

This chain links TRBV29-1 with TRBJ2-7, with 9 positions matching TRBD2. This CDR3 comprises 15 residues. The germline gives CDR1 SQVTM, CDR2 ANQGSEA. V lost 3 bases and J lost 0; bases outside the gene matches: 6. CDR3 nucleotides: TGCAGCGTTGATTCGGCTAGCGGGAACTCCTACGAGCAGTACTTC. Translated, it gives CSVDSASGNSYEQYF.

The rearrangement links TRBV2 to TRBJ2-3, with 9 nucleotides matching TRBD2. This CDR3 is 15 amino acids long. After removal of 8 bases from V and 2 bases from J, the junction contained 8 bases not matched to a gene. CDR1 and CDR2 from the germline V gene are SNHLY and FYNNEI. CDR3 sequence reads: CASPAGGPPTDTQYF. Written as DNA, the CDR3 is TGTGCCAGCCCGGCGGGGGGGCCCCCCACAGATACGCAGTATTTT.

The chain is built from TRBV10-3 and TRBJ2-3, with TRBD1 matching 8 bases. The CDR3 spans 14 residues. Germline V gene sequence: CDR1 ENHRY, CDR2 SYGVKD. J lost 2 bases, V lost 10 bases, and 8 bases had no gene match. The CDR3 protein is CATTRGLLTDTQYF. The CDR3 region has the DNA TGTGCCACAACCAGGGGGCTCCTCACAGATACGCAGTATTTT.

The V and J genes are TRBV6-1 and TRBJ1-5, with D possibly being TRBD1 (5 bases). The CDR3 length is 14 residues. Deletions cut 2 bases from V and 4 bases from J, with 9 bases between. Germline V CDR1 and CDR2: MNHNS, SASEGT. CDR3 amino acids: CASSELGGNQPQHF. The CDR3 DNA is TGTGCCAGCAGTGAACTGGGGGGGAATCAGCCCCAGCATTTT.

V usage is TRBV11-3 and J usage is TRBJ2-1; 11 nucleotides align to TRBD2. The V and J ends lost 6 bases and 0 bases, in that order; junction bases with no gene match: 4. The CDR3 is 16 amino acids. Germline-derived CDR1 and CDR2 are SGHNT and YENEEA. CDR3 coding DNA: TGTGCCAGCAGTAGCGGGGGGGCCGGCTCCTACAATGAGCAGTTCTTC. As protein: CASSSGGAGSYNEQFF.

The V call is TRBV13, the J call TRBJ2-7; TRBD2 aligns across 12 bases. From germline, CDR1 is PRHDT and CDR2 FYEKMQ (reference sequence). The V and J ends lost 5 bases and 6 bases, in that order; junction bases with no gene match: 8. The CDR3 is made up of 15 amino acids. The CDR3 DNA reads TGTGCCAGCAGCCATCGACGACTAGCGGGGGCCGAGCAGTACTTC. It codes for CASSHRRLAGAEQYF.

This chain joins TRBV20-1 and TRBJ2-4; maybe TRBD2 (6 bases). Between the trimmed V and J ends, which lost 3 bases and 5 bases, there was a span of 20 bases. In germline, CDR1 is DFQATT, CDR2 SNEGSKA (reference sequence). The CDR3 is made up of 16 amino acids. CDR3 sequence reads: CSASIPAGFPENIQYF. CDR3 in DNA: TGCAGTGCTAGTATCCCAGCGGGTTTCCCCGAAAACATTCAGTACTTC.

This chain links TRBV18 with TRBJ1-5; 9 bases are a match to TRBD1. The V gene's germline CDR1 is KGHSH and CDR2 LQKENI. The J segment lost 5 bases and the V segment lost 0 bases, leaving 2 bases of the junction unmatched. There are 15 residues in the CDR3. The CDR3 here is CASSPPGQGYQPQHF. The DNA for the CDR3 is TGTGCCAGCTCACCACCGGGACAGGGCTATCAGCCCCAGCATTTT. Complete variable domain (other parts from reference TRBV18 and TRBJ1-5): NAGVMQNPRHLVRRRGQEARLRCSPMKGHSHVYWYRQLPEEGLKFMVYLQKENIIDESGMPKERFSAEFPKEGPSILRIQQVVRGDSAAYFCASSPPGQGYQPQHFGDGTRLSIL.

The chain combines TRBV11-2 with TRBJ2-7, with 11 bases aligning to TRBD2. There are 15 residues in the CDR3. J lost 4 bases, V lost 1 base, and 3 bases had no gene match. Germline V CDR1 and CDR2: SGHAT, FQNNGV. DNA for the CDR3: TGTGCCAGCAGCTTAGGTCGACTAGCGGGGTACGAGCAGTACTTC. Encoded protein: CASSLGRLAGYEQYF.

Here the CDR3 DNA reads TGTGCCAGCAGTTCAGACAGGGAAGCCGAAGAGACCCAGTACTTC. This gives the protein CASSSDREAEETQYF. This rearrangement joins TRBV6-2 or TRBV6-3 to TRBJ2-5; 7 bases fit TRBD1. The CDR3 loop spans 15 amino acids. CDR1 and CDR2 from the germline V gene are MNHEY and SVGEGT. Losses at the gene ends were 4 bases for V and 3 bases for J; bases not matched to a gene: 8.

The count of this clone is one. CDR3: CASSVGREAFF. The DNA of the CDR3 is TGCGCCAGCAGTGTTGGCAGGGAAGCTTTCTTT. V gene TRBV10-1 combines with J gene TRBJ1-1; D gene ambiguous. This CDR3 spans 11 amino acids. V dropped 4 bases and J dropped 8 bases, with 8 bases sitting between them. CDR1 is WNHNN and CDR2 is SYGVQD in the germline V gene (reference sequence).

This clone appeared a few times. The V gene is TRBV7-9, the J gene TRBJ2-2, with D unresolved. The V gene lost 3 bases and the J gene lost 5 bases, with 16 bases spanning the gap. Germline CDR1 SEHNR, CDR2 FQNEAQ (reference sequence). This CDR3 is 16 amino acids long. The CDR3 DNA reads as TGTGCCAGCAGCTTCTTCAGTGCTCCCAGGACCGGGGAGCTGTTTTTT. Its protein is CASSFFSAPRTGELFF.

V is TRBV2 and J is TRBJ2-2; D remains ambiguous. This CDR3 spans 16 amino acids. The ends were cut back, 4 bases at V and 7 bases at J, with 19 bases in the middle. Germline CDR1 reads SNHLY; CDR2 reads FYNNEI. CDR3 amino acids: CASSGGSLRLGGELFF. The CDR3 bases are TGTGCCAGCAGTGGTGGATCCCTGAGACTGGGCGGGGAGCTGTTTTTT.

The chain is built from TRBV28 and TRBJ1-2; TRBD1 matches at 11 bases. The germline V gene has CDR1 MDHEN and CDR2 SYDVKM. The CDR3 is made up of 17 amino acids. The V segment lost 8 bases and the J segment 3 bases; nucleotides outside the gene matches: 14. In DNA, the CDR3 is TGTGCCAGCCACCAGGGGACAGGGGGTATTCTGGACTATGGCTACACCTTC. This sequence encodes CASHQGTGGILDYGYTF.